This entry features one T cell receptor beta chain sequence. What it recognizes is unknown. The PCR ran on 60 Vbeta and 13 Jbeta primers. Profiled with immunoSEQ multiplex PCR; TCRdb holds only in-frame clones, not every one. In the table there are some 150,000 clones, 82% of which are singletons. Germline V gene lookup returns CDR1 KGHSH and CDR2 LQKENI. The CDR3 has 16 residues. V was shortened by 1 base and J by 0 bases, with 10 bases between the two germline ends. These data originate in a study of cytomegalovirus exposure and HLA in healthy donors. Study findings and constraints: Some public TCRs appeared in many individuals, while most sequences were rare. Based on reports, TCR beta sequences accurately predicted HLA-A and HLA-B alleles for most subjects. Researchers counted some 150 TCR beta chains as cytomegalovirus-associated.

The sample taken for sequencing was PBMCs. The TCR originated in a man in his late teens or twenties in good health and CMV-seropositive. The J gene is TRBJ2-4, the V gene TRBV18; D unclear. CDR3 amino acids: CASSPLPFIAKNIQYF. The CDR3 nucleotides read TGTGCCAGCTCACCACTTCCTTTTATAGCCAAAAACATTCAGTACTTC.